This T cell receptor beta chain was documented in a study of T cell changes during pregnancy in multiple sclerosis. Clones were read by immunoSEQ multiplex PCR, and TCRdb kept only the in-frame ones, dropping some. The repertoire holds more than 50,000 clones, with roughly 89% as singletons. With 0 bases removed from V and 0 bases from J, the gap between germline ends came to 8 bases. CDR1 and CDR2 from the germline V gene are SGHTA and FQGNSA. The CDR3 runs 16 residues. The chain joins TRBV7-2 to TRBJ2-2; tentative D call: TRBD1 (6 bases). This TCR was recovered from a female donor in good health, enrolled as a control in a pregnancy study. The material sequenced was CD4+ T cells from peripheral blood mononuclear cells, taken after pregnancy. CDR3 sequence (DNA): TGTGCCAGCAGCTTAGCTGGGGGCCCGAACACCGGGGAGCTGTTTTTT. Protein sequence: CASSLAGGPNTGELFF.